This TCR beta chain was recovered during a study of CD8+ T cells in alopecia areata. The CDR3 runs to 12 residues. Germline values: CDR1 SQVTM, CDR2 ANQGSEA. Trimming removed 6 bases at V and 2 bases at J, with 10 bases between. General study results and limits: An increase in clonality over normal scalp was evident in lesional scalp, especially alopecia totalis/universalis. Mice showed clearer TCR sharing than patients did, a gap that was possibly HLA-related.

After isolation, RNA underwent reverse transcription to generate cDNA as the sequencing template. Generated by immunoSEQ multiplex PCR, the TCRdb table keeps only in-frame clones and is missing some. The sample has approximately 34,000 clones; around 50% are singletons. For this clone: Antigen: not known.

V is TRBV29-1 and J is TRBJ1-2; no clear D gene. Specimen: NKG2D-high CD8+ T cells sorted from blood. This TCR derives from a human donor with alopecia areata. The CDR3 DNA reads TGCAGCGTCGCGAGGGAGAACTATGGCTACACCTTC. It specifies CSVARENYGYTF.